This T cell receptor (beta chain) is from a study of response to subunit inactivated influenza vaccine. Germline V gene lookup returns CDR1 SNHLY and CDR2 FYNNEI. This CDR3 region has 15 residues. Between the trimmed V and J ends, which lost 2 bases and 2 bases, there was a span of 7 bases. There are a few counts of this clonotype. Its specificity is not known. MiXCR was run by TCRdb on the RT-PCR reads, yielding one entry per CDR3 protein. The data show about 650,000 distinct CDR3 sequences, with 13% to 15% seen just once and 7.5% to 8% held by the top ten. Study-level points and caveats: Every seasonal influenza vaccination brings in few new T cells, the authors suggested.

The material was PBMCs from blood, obtained roughly 2 weeks before vaccination. The clonotype originates from a man in his fifties or sixties who received an inactivated influenza vaccine. The rearrangement uses TRBV2 and TRBJ2-6; D tentatively fits TRBD1 or TRBD2 (5 bases each). Here the CDR3 reads CASSEWDPGANVLTF. The CDR3 DNA sequence: TGTGCCAGCAGTGAATGGGACCCTGGGGCCAACGTCCTGACTTTC.